This entry concerns a single TCR beta chain. Its antigen specificity is not known. Within one base of it there is no much larger clone, and no base qualities were kept. These data originate in a study of technical replicates of blood from a handful of donors (dated by TCRdb to about 2017). Taken from the germline V gene, the CDR1 and CDR2 loops are SGDLS and YYNGEE. Spanning cysteine to phenylalanine, the CDR3 consists of 13 amino acids. Just CDR3 DNA is preserved here, 39 bases in frame from base 1. V loses 2 bases, J loses 5 bases, and the germline ends lie 7 bases apart. The library was produced with the immunoSEQ multiplex PCR assay. Sourced from immuneACCESS, this table was stored by TCRdb with only in-frame sequences that have V and J called. A share of the clones is absent; for the studies checked, an unresolved V gene accounts for under half, and the remainder has no known explanation. The sample table shows around 77,000 clones, and roughly 92% are seen once. Around 0.41% of the sample is taken by the ten largest.

Recombination joined TRBV9 with TRBJ1-4; the D gene is possibly TRBD1, with 5 bases matching. Specimen: T cells isolated from PBMCs. This sequence originates from a human donor in good health. The CDR3 in this case is CASSVGPNEKLFF. The DNA sequence follows: TGTGCCAGCAGCGTGGGGCCGAATGAAAAACTGTTTTTT.